The 5 T cell receptor beta chains given below trace back to one sample, sequenced in a study of T cells in Graves' hyperthyroidism and ophthalmopathy. From RNA transcripts, TCR beta CDR3 regions were amplified. The HTBI primer set served for first-round RT-PCR of the TCR CDR3. TCRdb independently ran MiXCR on the multiplex PCR reads; one entry per CDR3 protein. Among 500,000 to 550,000 distinct CDR3 sequences listed, just under 20% were seen once. The sequencing input was blood. The receptors derive from a man aged 40-55 years with Graves' ophthalmopathy.

The V call is TRBV30, the J call TRBJ2-6; D is ambiguous. The V gene's germline CDR1 is GTSNPN and CDR2 SVGIG (reference sequence). There are 13 residues in the CDR3. V lost 5 bases, J lost 1 base, and 6 bases lay in between. CDR3 protein: CAWGVSGANVLTF. The CDR3 DNA reads as TGTGCCTGGGGGGTGTCTGGGGCCAACGTCCTGACTTTC.

CDR3 nucleotide sequence: TGCAGTGCTAGAGCCCTCTACGAGCAGTACTTC. It is translated as CSARALYEQYF. The chain recombines TRBV20-1 with TRBJ2-7; D not resolved. CDR3 length: 11 residues. CDR1 DFQATT and CDR2 SNEGSKA come from the germline V gene (reference sequence). Trimming shortened V by 1 base and J by 3 bases, and 4 bases separated the two germline ends.

This clonotype was found a few times. The V call is TRBV27, the J call TRBJ1-6, with unresolved D. CDR3 length equals 13 residues. Trimming left V 6 bases short and J 6 bases short, with 9 bases between. Germline CDR1 MNHEY, CDR2 SMNVEV (reference sequence). The DNA for the CDR3 is TGTGCCAGCAGAACTTTGGGTAATTCACCCCTCCACTTT. Protein product: CASRTLGNSPLHF.

About this clonotype: Possible read error: a much larger clone is one base away. This chain uses TRBV11-3 with TRBJ2-7; unclear D gene. This CDR3 is built from 13 residues. CDR1 is SGHNT and CDR2 is YENEEA in the germline V gene. CDR3 nucleotides: TGTGCCACCTGTGAACATTCTACCTACGAGCAGCACTTC. Amino acids: CATCEHSTYEQHF.

The chain combines TRBV12-3 or TRBV12-4 with TRBJ2-2; D might be TRBD2 (6 bases). Trimming cost V 6 bases and J 5 bases, with 13 bases left between them. The CDR3 length is 14 residues. The CDR3 region has the DNA TGTGCCAGCAGGGCCTCGGAGGGTACCGGGGAGCTGTTTTTT. Translating gives CASRASEGTGELFF.